These 29 T cell receptor beta chains came from one sample sequenced in a study of Ad26.COV2.S vaccination and SARS-CoV-2 variants. Described treatment: roughly 20 received Ad26.COV2.S at low or high dose, single or two shots; about 5 received placebo; per-sample allocation not given. On day 63 after the first injection, vaccine and placebo recipients gave samples. The repertoire was sequenced with immunoSEQ multiplex PCR; TCRdb's copy has only in-frame clones and lacks some. The sample includes around 450,000 clones, roughly 88% of them seen just once. Sequenced material: peripheral blood, taken in a trial of Ad26.COV2.S vaccine versus placebo. The receptors were gathered from a person aged 18-60 years who received the Ad26.COV2.S COVID-19 vaccine or a placebo.

The chain joins TRBV19 to TRBJ1-5; D is uncertain. Germline V lookup: CDR1 LNHDA, CDR2 SQIVND (reference sequence). The CDR3 is made up of 16 amino acids. V gave up 1 base and J gave up 6 bases, with 16 bases separating them. CDR3 residues: CASSIVAGEPGQPQHF. The DNA of the CDR3 is TGTGCCAGTAGTATAGTAGCAGGCGAGCCTGGTCAGCCCCAGCATTTT.

The chain couples TRBV4-2 to TRBJ2-7; D is undetermined. The germline V gene encodes CDR1 LGHNA and CDR2 YNFKEQ. CDR3 length equals 18 residues. V was clipped by 0 bases and J by 5 bases, with 23 bases between them. In nucleotides, the CDR3 is TGTGCCAGCAGCCAAGAAAGGCACTTAGGAGCCTCTAACAACGAGCAGTACTTC. Encoded protein: CASSQERHLGASNNEQYF.

The chain carries TRBV28 and TRBJ2-7; a possible D gene is TRBD2 (6 bases). In germline, CDR1 is MDHEN, CDR2 SYDVKM. The V end was cut by 2 bases, the J end by 6 bases, with 14 bases between. The CDR3 has 14 residues. The CDR3 loop is CASSLPTSGGEQYF. For the CDR3, the DNA is TGTGCCAGCAGTTTACCAACCTCCGGGGGCGAGCAGTACTTC.

This chain links TRBV7-2 with TRBJ1-3, with TRBD1 matching 7 bases. Germline values: CDR1 SGHTA, CDR2 FQGNSA. The CDR3 sequence is 15 residues long. The V gene end was trimmed by 2 bases and the J gene end by 4 bases; junction bases not matched to a gene: 5. The CDR3 coding sequence is TGTGCCAGCAGCTTAAGGGGGCTTGCCGGAAACACCATATATTTT. Residues: CASSLRGLAGNTIYF.

This clone was seen just once. The chain is built from TRBV24-1 and TRBJ2-3; 7 nucleotides agree with TRBD2. V lost 1 base and J lost 2; bases outside the gene matches: 8. The CDR3 has 17 residues. Germline CDR1 and CDR2: KGHDR and SFDVKD. CDR3 residues: CATSDFRGEIFTDTQYF. The CDR3 DNA reads TGTGCCACCAGTGATTTCCGGGGGGAGATATTCACAGATACGCAGTATTTT.

This sequence joins TRBV4-2 and TRBJ2-7; D is possibly TRBD1 or TRBD2 (5 bases each). Trimming took off 4 bases at V and 4 bases at J, with 14 bases between the two ends. This CDR3 region has 14 residues. Germline CDR1 is LGHNA and CDR2 is YNFKEQ. The CDR3 here is CASSPPGTGYEQYF. The DNA of the CDR3 is TGTGCCAGCAGCCCTCCTGGGACGGGTTACGAGCAGTACTTC.

This chain links TRBV6-5 with TRBJ2-7; TRBD1 matches at 8 bases. V trimming: 6 bases; J trimming: 2 bases; junction bases outside the gene matches: 6. CDR3 length equals 14 residues. Per germline, CDR1 MNHEY and CDR2 SVGAGI. The CDR3 reads CASSTGQVPYEQYF. The CDR3 DNA reads as TGTGCCAGCAGCACGGGACAGGTACCCTACGAGCAGTACTTC.

This clone has a single count. This chain uses TRBV7-2 with TRBJ2-2, with 10 positions matching TRBD2. The germline CDR1 and CDR2 sequences are SGHTA and FQGNSA. The junction had 16 bases not matched to a gene; V was cut back by 4 bases and J by 5 bases. The CDR3 contains 19 residues. In nucleotides, the CDR3 is TGTGCCAGCAGCTCGTCCGGGACTAGCGCAGCTTTGTGGACCGGGGAGCTGTTTTTT. Its translation is CASSSSGTSAALWTGELFF.

The chain employs TRBV23-1 and TRBJ1-5; no reliable D call. TRBV23-1 is recorded as an ORF, its role being uncertain. This CDR3 comprises 13 residues. V was clipped by 7 bases and J by 5 bases, with 12 bases between them. Written as DNA, the CDR3 is TGCGCCAGCACCCGGGTCAGATATCAGCCCCAGCATTTT. Translation gives CASTRVRYQPQHF.

The rearrangement links TRBV5-6 to TRBJ1-5; 10 nucleotides align to TRBD1. From germline, CDR1 is SGHDT and CDR2 YYEEEE. This CDR3 comprises 17 residues. After removal of 5 bases from V and 2 bases from J, the junction contained 10 bases not matched to a gene. DNA of the CDR3: TGTGCCAGCAGTCAACGCCGGGACAGGGGACGCAATCAGCCCCAGCATTTT. It specifies CASSQRRDRGRNQPQHF.

The V and J genes are TRBV19 and TRBJ1-2; 7 nucleotides line up with TRBD1. The CDR3 has 15 residues. J was trimmed by 2 bases and V by 5 bases; bases with no gene match: 8. Germline CDR1 reads LNHDA; CDR2 reads SQIVND (reference sequence). As DNA, the CDR3 is TGTGCCAGTAGTCCCCGGACAGGAGCGAACTATGGCTACACCTTC. This translates into CASSPRTGANYGYTF.

The chain is built from TRBV11-2 and TRBJ2-5; 9 bases align to TRBD2. CDR3 size: 18 residues. J was trimmed by 4 bases and V by 3 bases; bases with no gene match: 15. In germline, CDR1 is SGHAT, CDR2 FQNNGV. The CDR3 nucleotides read TGTGCCAGCAGCTTCGGGGGTAGCGGGAGAAGTGGAGGAGAGACCCAGTACTTC. Translation: CASSFGGSGRSGGETQYF.

The chain has TRBV9 and TRBJ2-1; 14 nucleotides line up with TRBD2. Unmatched junction bases numbered 4, after V lost 4 bases and J lost 7 bases. The CDR3 has 15 amino acids. Germline CDR1 and CDR2: SGDLS and YYNGEE. The CDR3 here is CASSQGTSGSNEQFF. CDR3 coding DNA: TGTGCCAGCAGCCAAGGGACTAGCGGGAGTAATGAGCAGTTCTTC.

The rearrangement joins TRBV11-1 to TRBJ2-5; 7 nucleotides match TRBD1. Germline-derived CDR1 and CDR2 are SGHAT and FQDESV (reference sequence). The CDR3 totals 14 residues. V was clipped by 4 bases and J by 4 bases; unmatched bases: 6. The CDR3 spells CASSSRQGSETQYF. The CDR3 DNA sequence: TGTGCCAGCAGCTCTCGACAGGGATCAGAGACCCAGTACTTC.

The chain combines TRBV7-9 with TRBJ2-2, with D possibly matching TRBD2 (6 bases). From germline, CDR1 is SEHNR and CDR2 FQNEAQ (reference sequence). This CDR3 region has 14 residues. Trimming took off 4 bases at V and 3 bases at J, with 9 bases between the two ends. CDR3 loop: CASSWDSYTGELFF. The CDR3 DNA is TGTGCCAGCAGCTGGGACTCCTACACCGGGGAGCTGTTTTTT.

V and J are TRBV7-8 and TRBJ1-5; possibly TRBD1 for D (6 bases). CDR3 length equals 16 residues. V lost 5 bases and J 8 bases, leaving 22 bases between the germline ends. Germline V lookup: CDR1 SGHVS, CDR2 FQNEAQ. In nucleotides, the CDR3 is TGTGCCAGCAGCGCCCACGCGGGGGGGCCCAAGGAGCCCCAGCATTTT. It encodes CASSAHAGGPKEPQHF.

The chain recombines TRBV28 with TRBJ1-1, with TRBD1 matching over 8 bases. CDR1 MDHEN and CDR2 SYDVKM come from the germline V gene. V gave up 3 bases and J gave up 10 bases; unmatched junction bases: 10. This CDR3 has 14 residues. The CDR3 bases are TGTGCCAGCAGTTTCACCCCCAGGGGGCAGGGAGCTTTCTTT. Its protein is CASSFTPRGQGAFF.

The V and J genes are TRBV19 and TRBJ2-7; 7 nucleotides match TRBD2. This CDR3 is 14 amino acids long. Germline V gene data show CDR1 as LNHDA and CDR2 as SQIVND (reference sequence). J was trimmed by 2 bases and V by 3 bases; bases with no gene match: 4. The DNA for the CDR3 is TGTGCCAGTAGTATTTGGGGAGGGCCCTACGAGCAGTACTTC. Its translation is CASSIWGGPYEQYF.

This clone was detected only a few times. CDR3 in amino acids: CASSLGGRVREQYF. Written as DNA, the CDR3 is TGTGCCAGCAGTTTGGGAGGCAGGGTGAGGGAGCAGTACTTC. The rearrangement joins TRBV28 to TRBJ2-7; a weak D match, TRBD2 (6 bases). Deletions cut 3 bases from V and 7 bases from J, with 16 bases between. Germline V gene sequence: CDR1 MDHEN, CDR2 SYDVKM. CDR3 length: 14 amino acids.

The rearrangement joins TRBV6-2 or TRBV6-3 to TRBJ2-1, with 7 positions matching TRBD1. This CDR3 has 14 residues. The junction had 6 bases not matched to a gene; V was cut back by 4 bases and J by 6 bases. CDR1 is MNHEY, CDR2 SVGEGT, per germline. DNA of the CDR3: TGTGCCAGCAGTTCCCAGGGGGTTGGCAATGAGCAGTTCTTC. Amino acids: CASSSQGVGNEQFF.

CDR3 sequence reads: CASSFNNQPQHF. The DNA of the CDR3 is TGTGCCAGCAGTTTTAATAATCAGCCCCAGCATTTT. The genes are TRBV28 and TRBJ1-5; D is ambiguous. V was shortened by 3 bases and J by 4 bases, with 4 bases between the two germline ends. This CDR3 comprises 12 residues. The V gene's germline CDR1 is MDHEN and CDR2 SYDVKM.

This rearrangement joins TRBV6-1 to TRBJ2-1; unclear D gene. This CDR3 contains 13 residues. Trimming pared 2 bases from V and 9 bases from J, leaving 11 bases between. Per germline, CDR1 MNHNS and CDR2 SASEGT. The CDR3 region is CASSETSLGEQFF. CDR3 DNA sequence: TGTGCCAGCAGTGAAACGTCCCTGGGTGAGCAGTTCTTC.

The chain is built from TRBV7-2 and TRBJ1-1, with D perhaps matching TRBD1 (5 bases). Germline CDR1 SGHTA, CDR2 FQGNSA. Trimming stripped 3 bases from V and 0 bases from J, with 8 bases between. The CDR3 is 14 residues long. The CDR3 DNA sequence: TGTGCCAGCAGCTTCGGGGGGATGAACACTGAAGCTTTCTTT. Translating gives CASSFGGMNTEAFF.

This chain joins TRBV7-2 and TRBJ1-6; TRBD1 aligns across 10 bases. Per the germline V gene, CDR1 is SGHTA and CDR2 is FQGNSA. This CDR3 is built from 16 residues. The junction had 4 bases not matched to a gene; V was cut back by 4 bases and J by 4 bases. The chain's CDR3 is CASSSQDRGYNSPLHF. As DNA, the CDR3 is TGTGCCAGCAGCTCCCAGGACAGGGGGTATAATTCACCCCTCCACTTT.

The rearrangement uses TRBV5-4 and TRBJ1-3; D unresolved. Trimming took 0 bases from V and 4 from J, leaving 14 bases between them. Germline CDR1 and CDR2: SGHNT and YYREEE (reference sequence). The CDR3 is made up of 16 amino acids. The CDR3 bases are TGTGCCAGCAGCTTGGGTCTTCAGACGGAAGGAAACACCATATATTTT. Its protein is CASSLGLQTEGNTIYF.

This clone was detected only once. The rearrangement joins TRBV3-1 (or the pseudogene TRBV3-2) to TRBJ2-7, with 7 bases lining up with TRBD1. Looked up from germline, CDR1 is LGHDT and CDR2 is YNNKEL (reference sequence). The CDR3 sequence is 15 residues long. With V trimmed by 4 bases and J by 2 bases, 8 bases remained unmatched. This CDR3 is CASSRMNTGAYEQYF. The DNA of the CDR3 is TGTGCCAGCAGCCGTATGAATACAGGGGCCTACGAGCAGTACTTC.

In its sample, this clone was seen once. The chain employs TRBV9 and TRBJ2-1; TRBD1 aligns across 10 bases. The ends lost 0 bases at V and 4 bases at J; junction bases unmatched: 1. The CDR3 extends over 15 amino acids. From germline, CDR1 is SGDLS and CDR2 YYNGEE. The CDR3 protein is CASSVGDRGYNEQFF. CDR3 in DNA: TGTGCCAGCAGCGTAGGGGACAGGGGATACAATGAGCAGTTCTTC.

This clone was detected once. The chain links TRBV9 to TRBJ2-2; no definite D call. In germline, CDR1 is SGDLS, CDR2 YYNGEE. This CDR3 comprises 14 residues. The germline V and J ends were trimmed by 0 bases and 0 bases, with 3 bases remaining between them. The CDR3 protein is CASSVAPNTGELFF. CDR3 coding DNA: TGTGCCAGCAGCGTAGCCCCGAACACCGGGGAGCTGTTTTTT.

This chain joins TRBV7-9 and TRBJ2-3; D is unclear. Germline V gives CDR1 SEHNR, CDR2 FQNEAQ (reference sequence). The CDR3 is made up of 13 amino acids. V was pared by 1 base and J by 5 bases, with 7 bases between. CDR3 amino acids: CASSLGPGDTQYF. CDR3 coding DNA: TGTGCCAGCAGCTTAGGTCCGGGAGATACGCAGTATTTT.